The 25 T cell receptor beta chains reported below all come from one sample, sequenced in a study of shared clonotypes between healthy human individuals (dated by TCRdb to about 2020). The library was made by the immunoSEQ multiplex PCR assay. The table comes from immuneACCESS by way of TCRdb, which keeps in-frame sequences with V and J called. Part of the clones is missing from these tables; in studies checked, under half for an unresolved V gene and the rest for unknown reasons. The sample table holds millions of clones, of which 85% to 95% were seen once. The ten largest clones add up to about 0.13% of the sample. Source material: naive CD4+ T cells sorted from blood. The cell subset or site label, as the study defines it: CD45RA+ positively selected. All receptors derive from a man aged 18 to 30 in good health.

This clone showed up just once. V gene TRBV5-1 combines with J gene TRBJ1-1, with D possibly being TRBD1 (6 bases). The CDR3 is made up of 17 amino acids. V gave up 0 bases and J gave up 3 bases, with 18 bases separating them. Germline CDR1 and CDR2: SGHRS and YFSETQ. The DNA for the CDR3 is TGCGCCAGCAGCTTGGCCCAGGGGCAGGGAGCGGACACTGAAGCTTTCTTT. Translated, it gives CASSLAQGQGADTEAFF. The whole variable domain, remainder taken from reference TRBV5-1 and TRBJ1-1, is KAGVTQTPRYLIKTRGQQVTLSCSPISGHRSVSWYQQTPGQGLQFLFEYFSETQRNKGNFPGRFSGRQFSNSRSEMNVSTLELGDSALYLCASSLAQGQGADTEAFFGQGTRLTVV.

The chain uses TRBV6-1 and TRBJ2-3; D ambiguous. The germline gives CDR1 MNHNS, CDR2 SASEGT. CDR3 size: 16 residues. V shed 2 bases and J shed 5 bases, with 17 bases lying between them. The CDR3 DNA reads TGTGCCAGCAGTGAAAGATCCGGAATTCCACGAGATACGCAGTATTTT. It encodes CASSERSGIPRDTQYF.

The J gene is TRBJ2-2, the V gene TRBV7-2; D not certain. The CDR3 contains 13 residues. The germline CDR1 and CDR2 sequences are SGHTA and FQGNSA. Trimming left V 1 base short and J 6 bases short, with 6 bases between. CDR3 sequence: CASSLDHAGELFF. Here the CDR3 DNA reads TGTGCCAGCAGCTTAGATCACGCCGGGGAGCTGTTTTTT. The full variable domain, in which reference TRBV7-2 and TRBJ2-2 provide the parts outside the CDR3, is GAGVSQSPSNKVTEKGKDVELRCDPISGHTALYWYRQSLGQGLEFLIYFQGNSAPDKSGLPSDRFSAERTGGSVSTLTIQRTQQEDSAVYLCASSLDHAGELFFGEGSRLTVL.

The V gene is TRBV6-5, the J gene TRBJ2-4, with D hard to call. The CDR3 is 13 amino acids. V dropped 6 bases and J dropped 1 base, with 7 bases sitting between them. Germline assignment: CDR1 MNHEY and CDR2 SVGAGI. CDR3 loop: CASRMDAKNIQYF. Written as DNA, the CDR3 is TGTGCCAGCAGGATGGATGCCAAAAACATTCAGTACTTC.

The chain uses TRBV30 and TRBJ2-1; 12 bases are shared with TRBD2. V lost 2 bases to trimming and J lost 4 bases; unmatched junction nucleotides: 6. Germline V gives CDR1 GTSNPN, CDR2 SVGIG (reference sequence). The CDR3 runs 16 residues. The CDR3 loop is CAWSPPSGRDYNEQFF. In nucleotides, the CDR3 is TGTGCCTGGAGTCCCCCTAGCGGGAGGGATTACAATGAGCAGTTCTTC.

Comments on this clone: Other nucleotide sequences in the sample specify the same CDR3. V is TRBV30 and J is TRBJ1-5; D possibly corresponds to TRBD1 (6 bases). The CDR3 runs 13 residues. With 1 base removed from V and 7 bases from J, the gap between germline ends came to 11 bases. CDR1 and CDR2 (germline): GTSNPN, SVGIG (reference sequence). CDR3 region: CAWSGGLDQPQHF. The CDR3 DNA reads as TGTGCCTGGAGTGGGGGGCTGGACCAGCCCCAGCATTTT.

This clone was detected only once. The chain employs TRBV5-6 and TRBJ2-4; D is possibly TRBD2 (6 bases). V gave up 4 bases and J gave up 11 bases, with 22 bases separating them. Germline V lookup: CDR1 SGHDT, CDR2 YYEEEE. The CDR3 is 15 amino acids. Here the CDR3 reads CASSRAGIGVEVQYF. The CDR3 DNA sequence: TGTGCCAGCAGCAGGGCGGGGATCGGGGTTGAGGTTCAGTACTTC.

The chain joins TRBV7-2 to TRBJ2-5; 13 bases map to TRBD2. V was pared by 6 bases and J by 3 bases, with 4 bases of the junction left unmatched. This CDR3 comprises 15 residues. Germline CDR1 is SGHTA and CDR2 is FQGNSA. The CDR3 loop reads CASSLGTSGKETQYF. The CDR3 DNA is TGTGCCAGCAGTCTGGGGACTAGCGGGAAAGAGACCCAGTACTTC.

The J gene is TRBJ2-2, the V gene TRBV11-2, with 11 bases identical to TRBD2. This CDR3 is built from 18 residues. J gave up 5 bases and V 5 bases, and 13 bases lay outside the gene matches. The germline gives CDR1 SGHAT, CDR2 FQNNGV. The DNA of the CDR3 is TGTGCCAGCAGCCAGCGGGCTAGCGGGGGGCCAGCGACCGGGGAGCTGTTTTTT. Its protein is CASSQRASGGPATGELFF.

On this clone: Different DNA sequences within this sample yield the same CDR3. CDR3 bases: TGTGCCAGCAGCTTAGGACCGAACACTGAAGCTTTCTTT. Residues: CASSLGPNTEAFF. This chain links TRBV11-2 with TRBJ1-1; no clear D. In germline, CDR1 is SGHAT, CDR2 FQNNGV. The germline V and J ends were trimmed by 1 base and 1 base, with 4 bases remaining between them. The CDR3 is made up of 13 amino acids.

This chain joins TRBV5-4 and TRBJ2-7, with 7 positions matching TRBD1. This CDR3 has 14 residues. Germline V gene data show CDR1 as SGHNT and CDR2 as YYREEE (reference sequence). V lost 2 bases, J lost 7 bases, and 9 bases stayed unmatched. CDR3 loop: CASSFGTAYWEQYF. In DNA form, the CDR3 reads TGTGCCAGCAGCTTCGGGACAGCCTACTGGGAGCAGTACTTC.

Only one count was recorded for this clone. This chain links TRBV6-5 with TRBJ2-7, with TRBD2 matching over 11 bases. V lost 2 bases to trimming and J lost 3 bases; unmatched junction nucleotides: 6. CDR3 length: 16 amino acids. Germline CDR1 and CDR2: MNHEY and SVGAGI. In DNA form, the CDR3 reads TGTGCCAGCAGTTACGGGTATACTAGCGGGAGCTACGAGCAGTACTTC. Translating gives CASSYGYTSGSYEQYF.

This clone was seen once. A much larger clonotype is one base distant, so this may be a read error. The identical CDR3 is also encoded by other nucleotide sequences in the sample. The genes are TRBV6-1 and TRBJ1-6; no firm D call. CDR3 length: 11 amino acids. The V end was cut by 2 bases, the J end by 10 bases, with 3 bases between. Germline V lookup: CDR1 MNHNS, CDR2 SASEGT. The CDR3 DNA reads as TGTGCCAGCAGTGAAAAATCACCCCTCCACTTT. Protein sequence: CASSEKSPLHF.

The V and J genes are TRBV6-5 and TRBJ1-1; no definite D call. The CDR3 is made up of 13 amino acids. Germline V lookup: CDR1 MNHEY, CDR2 SVGAGI. The germline V and J ends were trimmed by 2 bases and 1 base, with 5 bases remaining between them. CDR3 sequence reads: CASSYNQNTEAFF. The CDR3 coding sequence is TGTGCCAGCAGTTACAACCAGAACACTGAAGCTTTCTTT.

The chain uses TRBV18 and TRBJ1-5, with 9 bases fitting TRBD1. CDR1 is KGHSH, CDR2 LQKENI, per germline. The CDR3 is 16 residues long. Trimming removed 3 bases from V and 3 bases from J; junction bases left unmatched: 6. CDR3 loop: CASSPAGTGYNQPQHF. In DNA form, the CDR3 reads TGTGCCAGCTCACCTGCAGGGACAGGGTACAATCAGCCCCAGCATTTT.

The genes are TRBV19 and TRBJ2-3; D could derive from TRBD1 or TRBD2 (5 bases each). Germline CDR1 is LNHDA and CDR2 is SQIVND (reference sequence). The V end lost 6 bases, the J end lost 1 base, and 20 bases lay between the germline ends. The CDR3 runs to 17 residues. The CDR3 nucleotides read TGTGCCAGTAGGACAGCAGGGACGGTCATAGGCACAGATACGCAGTATTTT. It yields the protein CASRTAGTVIGTDTQYF.

The chain combines TRBV6-6 with TRBJ1-1; TRBD1 agrees at 10 bases. In germline, CDR1 is MNHNY, CDR2 SVGAGI (reference sequence). The CDR3 sequence is 13 residues long. The ends lost 8 bases at V and 2 bases at J; junction bases unmatched: 2. The DNA for the CDR3 is TGTGCCAGCCTGACAGGGGGCAACACTGAAGCTTTCTTT. Translation gives CASLTGGNTEAFF.

As regards this clone: A much larger clone is a single base away; this may be a read error. This chain uses TRBV9 with TRBJ2-5, with D possibly being TRBD2 (6 bases). This CDR3 region has 13 residues. Trimming stripped 4 bases from V and 2 bases from J, with 9 bases between. CDR1 is SGDLS and CDR2 is YYNGEE in the germline V gene. The CDR3 DNA reads as TGTGCCAGCAGCCGGGACTTGCAAGAGACCCAGTACTTC. Protein product: CASSRDLQETQYF.

About this clone itself: Other nucleotide sequences from this sample produce the same CDR3. The genes are TRBV2 and TRBJ2-2, with TRBD2 matching 10 bases. The CDR3 length is 16 residues. Trimming took 3 bases from V and 2 from J; bases not matched to a gene: 3. Germline-derived CDR1 and CDR2 are SNHLY and FYNNEI. CDR3 bases: TGTGCCAGCAGTGACAGCGGGAGGGCCAACACCGGGGAGCTGTTTTTT. Amino acids: CASSDSGRANTGELFF. The variable domain in full, with the rest retrieved from reference TRBV2 and TRBJ2-2, is EPEVTQTPSHQVTQMGQEVILRCVPISNHLYFYWYRQILGQKVEFLVSFYNNEISEKSEIFDDQFSVERPDGSNFTLKIRSTKLEDSAMYFCASSDSGRANTGELFFGEGSRLTVL.

The V call is TRBV5-5, the J call TRBJ1-6, with 7 bases matching TRBD1. The CDR3 spans 15 residues. In germline, CDR1 is SGHKS, CDR2 YYEKEE (reference sequence). V lost 2 bases, J lost 6 bases, and 5 bases stayed unmatched. CDR3 amino acids: CASSLTGVANSPLHF. For the CDR3, the DNA is TGTGCCAGCAGCTTAACAGGGGTGGCTAATTCACCCCTCCACTTT.

This clone was seen only once. V gene TRBV5-5 combines with J gene TRBJ1-2, with D maybe TRBD1 (6 bases). Germline CDR1 SGHKS, CDR2 YYEKEE (reference sequence). V lost 2 bases and J 8 bases, leaving 13 bases between the germline ends. The CDR3 sequence is 13 residues long. The CDR3 spells CASSFPQGSGYTF. CDR3 nucleotides: TGTGCCAGCAGCTTTCCACAGGGATCGGGCTACACCTTC.

This clone was counted a single time. The chain combines TRBV11-2 with TRBJ1-6; 7 bases line up with TRBD1. V shed 4 bases and J 7 bases; nucleotides not matched to a gene: 7. There are 15 residues in the CDR3. Germline V gives CDR1 SGHAT, CDR2 FQNNGV. The CDR3 nucleotides read TGTGCCAGCAGCTACGGACAGGCGCCAAATTCACCCCTCCACTTT. Encoded protein: CASSYGQAPNSPLHF.

The chain couples TRBV2 to TRBJ1-6; D is possibly TRBD1 (6 bases). CDR1 is SNHLY, CDR2 FYNNEI, per germline. This CDR3 has 14 amino acids. The V and J ends lost 5 bases and 9 bases respectively, with 14 bases between them. The CDR3, as DNA: TGTGCCAGCAGTACAGGGTCCGAGAGTTCACCCCTCCACTTT. This codes for CASSTGSESSPLHF.

V gene TRBV12-5 combines with J gene TRBJ1-1, with 11 bases matching TRBD1. The CDR3 is 16 amino acids. V was clipped by 4 bases and J by 7 bases; unmatched bases: 11. Germline CDR1 and CDR2: LGHNT and FRNRAP. The CDR3 bases are TGTGCTAGTGGTTCAACTCTGGACAGGGGGCATATTGAAGCTTTCTTT. It translates to CASGSTLDRGHIEAFF. The full variable domain, completed using reference TRBV12-5 and TRBJ1-1, is DARVTQTPRHKVTEMGQEVTMRCQPILGHNTVFWYRQTMMQGLELLAYFRNRAPLDDSGMPKDRFSAEMPDATLATLKIQPSEPRDSAVYFCASGSTLDRGHIEAFFGQGTRLTVV.

The CDR3 bases are TGCGCCAGCAGCCAAGCCTTGGGACTACCGCCGTGGACCCAGTACTTC. Its translation: CASSQALGLPPWTQYF. The chain employs TRBV4-1 and TRBJ2-5, with 7 bases lining up with TRBD2. The CDR3 contains 16 residues. V lost 1 base and J lost 7; bases outside the gene matches: 12. In germline, CDR1 is MGHRA, CDR2 YSYEKL.